Below, 10 T cell receptor beta chains from the same sample are listed, as sequenced in a study of neurological immune-mediated disorders. TCRdb reanalysed the 5' RACE reads using MiXCR and keeps one entry per CDR3 protein. The repertoire consists of approximately 82,000 distinct CDR3 sequences, with about 2.5% occurring once and the leading ten covering about 1.1%. The sequenced sample consisted of PBMCs. These receptors all come from a woman aged 30 to 39 with multiple sclerosis.

This clonotype was detected ten times or more. V usage is TRBV20-1 and J usage is TRBJ1-1; maybe TRBD1 (6 bases). The CDR3 runs to 15 residues. Trimming removed 0 bases from V and 0 bases from J, with 11 bases in between. The germline V gene encodes CDR1 DFQATT and CDR2 SNEGSKA (reference sequence). Here the CDR3 reads CSARDGQRLNTEAFF. As DNA, the CDR3 is TGCAGTGCTAGAGATGGACAGAGATTGAACACTGAAGCTTTCTTT.

This clonotype was recorded many times. The chain is built from TRBV12-3 or TRBV12-4 and TRBJ1-1; 8 bases match TRBD1. Germline trimming cut 6 bases from V and 3 bases from J; bases unmatched to any gene: 6. CDR3 length equals 14 residues. The DNA of the CDR3 is TGTGCCAGCAGACTCACAGGGGGTCACACTGAAGCTTTCTTT. Protein: CASRLTGGHTEAFF.

In its sample, this clonotype was seen many times. CDR3 nucleotide sequence: TGTGCCAGCAGTTTACAGGGGGCTCAAACAGATACGCAGTATTTT. It translates to CASSLQGAQTDTQYF. The chain uses TRBV27 and TRBJ2-3; 8 nucleotides line up with TRBD1. Germline trimming cut 2 bases from V and 3 bases from J; bases unmatched to any gene: 4. The CDR3 spans 15 residues. Germline V gene lookup returns CDR1 MNHEY and CDR2 SMNVEV (reference sequence).

This clonotype was recorded at least ten times. The V gene is TRBV5-5, the J gene TRBJ1-1, with D uncertain. Trimming removed 2 bases at V and 3 bases at J, with 8 bases between. This CDR3 has 13 residues. CDR1 is SGHKS, CDR2 YYEKEE, per germline (reference sequence). The chain's CDR3 is CASSFFGDTEAFF. The DNA of the CDR3 is TGTGCCAGCAGCTTTTTCGGGGACACTGAAGCTTTCTTT.

This clonotype was observed at least ten times. V gene TRBV7-2 combines with J gene TRBJ2-5, with 11 bases identical to TRBD2. After removal of 3 bases from V and 5 bases from J, the junction contained 2 bases not matched to a gene. The CDR3 extends over 14 amino acids. Looked up from germline, CDR1 is SGHTA and CDR2 is FQGNSA. The CDR3 loop reads CASSLGLAVETQYF. The CDR3 region has the DNA TGTGCCAGCAGCTTGGGACTAGCGGTGGAGACCCAGTACTTC.

J is TRBJ2-5 and V is TRBV12-3 or TRBV12-4, with no clear D. This CDR3 has 12 amino acids. The V end lost 3 bases, the J end lost 5 bases, and 7 bases lay between the germline ends. The CDR3: CASSFVGETQYF. The CDR3 DNA is TGTGCCAGCAGTTTTGTCGGCGAGACCCAGTACTTC.

This clonotype was counted many times. The rearrangement links TRBV20-1 to TRBJ1-2, with TRBD1 identical over 7 bases. Germline loops: CDR1 DFQATT, CDR2 SNEGSKA (reference sequence). This CDR3 has 14 residues. The trim removed 6 bases at V and 2 bases at J, leaving 9 bases unmatched. CDR3 loop: CSARGQGENYGYTF. The CDR3 DNA sequence: TGCAGTGCGCGAGGGCAGGGGGAGAACTATGGCTACACCTTC.

Regarding this clonotype: Possible read error: a much larger clone is one base away. This chain links TRBV12-3 or TRBV12-4 with TRBJ1-5; the D is unclear. CDR3 size: 13 residues. CDR3 sequence (DNA): TGTGCCAGCAGTTTAGTCGGAGGTCAGCCCCAGAATTTT. It is translated as CASSLVGGQPQNF.

The sample holds many counts of this clonotype. The J gene is TRBJ1-1, the V gene TRBV12-3 or TRBV12-4, with TRBD1 matching 8 bases. CDR3 size: 14 residues. V gave up 6 bases and J gave up 5 bases; unmatched junction bases: 8. CDR3 loop: CASSPDRGWTEAFF. The CDR3 DNA reads as TGTGCCAGCAGCCCCGACAGGGGTTGGACTGAAGCTTTCTTT.

This clonotype turned up a few times. A much larger clone differs by one base, so this may be a read error. The rearrangement joins TRBV5-5 to TRBJ2-3, with D tentatively TRBD1 (6 bases). The CDR3 extends over 15 amino acids. Germline V CDR1 and CDR2: SGHKS, YYEKEE (reference sequence). CDR3 DNA: TGTGCCAGCAGCTTTTTCGATGGGGGCACAGATACGAAGTATTTT. This codes for CASSFFDGGTDTKYF.